The present TCR beta chain was sequenced within a study of CD8 T cells in Susac syndrome. Study-level results: In its TCR sequencing and HLA analysis, the study acknowledged that the number of individuals was relatively small.

CDR3 size: 14 residues. V dropped 0 bases and J dropped 3 bases, with 9 bases sitting between them. CDR1 and CDR2 from the germline V gene are SGHRS and YFSETQ. About this clonotype: The antigen remains unidentified.

RNA amounts of roughly 0.45 to 1 ug underwent reverse transcription with random hexamers. By means of immunoSEQ multiplex PCR, TCR beta CDR3 spanning 54 Vbeta and 13 Jbeta underwent amplification. TCRdb itself ran the immunoSEQ multiplex PCR reads through MiXCR, one entry per CDR3 protein. The table records some 120,000 distinct CDR3 sequences, about 94% of them present only once. Controls were drawn from healthy donors and were matched for age and sex. While CD8+ and CD4+ T cells were isolated negatively, TEMRA cells were enriched by FACS. The chain employs TRBV5-1 and TRBJ2-5; D is unclear. The sample comprised CD4+ T cells from PBMCs. The receptor comes from a human donor in good health. This chain's CDR3 is CASSLVLLEETQYF. In DNA, the CDR3 is TGCGCCAGCAGCTTGGTCTTATTAGAAGAGACCCAGTACTTC.